A selection of T cell receptor beta chains follows, all from one sample in a study of immune evolution from preneoplasia to lung adenocarcinoma. Sequenced by immunoSEQ multiplex PCR; TCRdb stores in-frame clones only, minus some. The sample lists 650 to 900 clones; around 40% were seen once. Input material: FFPE normal lung tissue adjacent to the tumor. These receptors came from a person aged 50 to 59 with lung adenocarcinoma. Both conserved end residues are part of each CDR3. The D gene is left open where the match is weak. The size of a clone is reported for some rows only, either as once, few or many, or as a class for expanded clones.

clone_size d_call cdr3_length j_call v_call cdr3_aa cdr3_nt
- - 13 TRBJ2-5 TRBV6-1 CASSVDPSETQYF TGTGCCAGCAGTGTAGACCCAAGTGAGACCCAGTACTTC
- - 11 TRBJ2-5 TRBV20-1 CSGQIQETQYF TGCAGTGGACAGATACAAGAGACCCAGTACTTC
few - 14 TRBJ2-1 TRBV7-2 CASSLLRGVSEQFF TGTGCCAGCAGCTTATTGAGGGGCGTCAGTGAGCAGTTCTTC